These T cell receptor beta chains were read from a single sample in a study of T cell repertoires in cytomegalovirus infection. TCRdb ran MiXCR on the reads and lists one entry per CDR3 protein. This sample yields almost 550,000 distinct CDR3 sequences, of which 16% are seen a single time; roughly a quarter belongs to the top ten. Input material: CD8+ T cells from PBMCs. The origin of the receptors is a human donor in good health (CMV status not recorded). Some clones in this sample may be carry-over from other donors' samples. Both conserved end residues are part of each CDR3. D genes are given only for firm matches. Some rows have no size entry. The others give once, few or many, or a class for an expanded clone.

CDR3 DNA,CDR3 protein,clone size,D gene,J gene,V gene
TGTGCCAGCAGTACGACAGGACCTCACTCTGGGGCCAACGTCCTGACTTTC,CASSTTGPHSGANVLTF,many,-,TRBJ2-6,TRBV12-3/TRBV12-4
TGTGCCAGCGCCCCGGGGAGGGGTCGAACTGAAGCTTTCTTT,CASAPGRGRTEAFF,many,-,TRBJ1-1,TRBV7-9
TGTGCCAGCAGTTACATGACAGGTTCCTACGAGCAGTACTTC,CASSYMTGSYEQYF,few,-,TRBJ2-7,TRBV6-5
TGTGCCAGCAGTCCATCTAGCGGGACCCTTTCCTACGAGCAGTACTTC,CASSPSSGTLSYEQYF,many,TRBD2,TRBJ2-7,TRBV27
TGTGCCAGCAGCTTAGGTATCAGGGGGCCCTATGGCTACACCTTC,CASSLGIRGPYGYTF,few,TRBD1,TRBJ1-2,TRBV7-9
TGTGCCAGCAGCCAAAGCTATAATTCACCCCTCCACTTT,CASSQSYNSPLHF,few,-,TRBJ1-6,TRBV27
TGTGCTAGTGGTTTGGGTGGAGCGGGAGTCCACAATGAGCAGTTCTTC,CASGLGGAGVHNEQFF,many,TRBD2,TRBJ2-1,TRBV12-5
TGTGCCAGCAGCCGGGACAGTAGAAAGGGCTACACCTTC,CASSRDSRKGYTF,-,TRBD1,TRBJ1-2,TRBV7-9
TGCAGCGTTCCGGGGGGGCCAGCAGATACGCAGTATTTT,CSVPGGPADTQYF,few,TRBD2,TRBJ2-3,TRBV29-1
TGTGCCACCAGACCCGCACGGGATAGCGGGAGGGTACGCTCCTACGAGCAGTACTTC,CATRPARDSGRVRSYEQYF,few,TRBD2,TRBJ2-7,TRBV15
TGTGCCATCTCAGCCGGAGGTAGCAATCAGCCCCAGCATTTT,CAISAGGSNQPQHF,many,-,TRBJ1-5,TRBV28
TGTGCCAGCAGCTTATTTCGGGCGGGAGTGCGTGGCTACACCTTC,CASSLFRAGVRGYTF,many,-,TRBJ1-2,TRBV7-9
TGTGCCAGCAATGACAGGGGCCGCACAGATACGCAGTATTTT,CASNDRGRTDTQYF,-,TRBD1,TRBJ2-3,TRBV7-2
TGCGCCAGCAGCCAAAATAGGGGGTCCCCTGATGAAAAACTGTTTTTT,CASSQNRGSPDEKLFF,few,-,TRBJ1-4,TRBV4-1
TGTGCCAGCAGCCAAGCTTGGGCAGGGGAGAGTGAAAAACTGTTTTTT,CASSQAWAGESEKLFF,few,-,TRBJ1-4,TRBV4-2
TGTGCCAGTACCCCGACCCTCAGGGGAGACACTGAAGCTTTCTTT,CASTPTLRGDTEAFF,-,-,TRBJ1-1,TRBV19
TGTGCCAGCAGCCTCGGGACTTTCGCTAGGGATGAGCAGTTCTTC,CASSLGTFARDEQFF,-,-,TRBJ2-1,TRBV7-9
TGTGCCAGCAGTCCGGACAGATCCTTAGCCAAAAACATTCAGTACTTC,CASSPDRSLAKNIQYF,many,-,TRBJ2-4,TRBV7-9
TGTGCCAGCAGCTTGGGGGGGCCGACCTCCTACGAGCAGTACTTC,CASSLGGPTSYEQYF,few,-,TRBJ2-7,TRBV5-6
TGTGCCAGCAGTATCCGGGCCGTGGACTCCTACGAGCAGTACTTC,CASSIRAVDSYEQYF,many,-,TRBJ2-7,TRBV6-6
TGTGCCAGCAGCTTATTTCGGACTAGGAATGAGCAGTTCTTC,CASSLFRTRNEQFF,many,TRBD2,TRBJ2-1,TRBV7-6
TGTGCCAGCAGTTTAGCGGCGCTAGAGACCCAGTACTTC,CASSLAALETQYF,many,-,TRBJ2-5,TRBV12-3/TRBV12-4
TGCGCCAGCATTGGACCGGGCTCCGAGCAGTACTTC,CASIGPGSEQYF,-,-,TRBJ2-7,TRBV23-1
TGTGCCAGCAGCACCCAGGGAGGTGAGCAGTTCTTC,CASSTQGGEQFF,many,-,TRBJ2-1,TRBV7-3
TGTGCCAGCAGCTTACCCGGGGTCATCCGAGCGAACACCGGGGAGCTGTTTTTT,CASSLPGVIRANTGELFF,-,-,TRBJ2-2,TRBV3-1
TGTGCCAGCAGTGAACAAAGAGGCGGGGCGCGGGGCAATGAGCAGTTCTTC,CASSEQRGGARGNEQFF,many,-,TRBJ2-1,TRBV6-1
TGTGCCAGCAGCGTCCCACACTCATCCGGGACAGGGTATATGAACACTGAAGCTTTCTTT,CASSVPHSSGTGYMNTEAFF,-,TRBD1,TRBJ1-1,TRBV7-8
TGTGCCAGTATCCGCGGACTCACGAACACTGAAGCTTTCTTT,CASIRGLTNTEAFF,-,-,TRBJ1-1,TRBV19
TGTGCCACCAGCAGAGATCGGGGGGCGCGTACTGAAGCTTTCTTT,CATSRDRGARTEAFF,-,-,TRBJ1-1,TRBV15
TGTGCCAGCAGTTCGCCGATGAGGGACACTGAAGCTTTCTTT,CASSSPMRDTEAFF,many,-,TRBJ1-1,TRBV27
TGTGCCAGCTCTTCCCAGCGGGGGGGTTACAATGAGCAGTTCTTC,CASSSQRGGYNEQFF,once,TRBD2,TRBJ2-1,TRBV5-8
TGTGCCAGCAGTTACGAGGGTCTGAACACTGAAGCTTACTTT,CASSYEGLNTEAYF,-,-,TRBJ1-1,TRBV6-1
TGTGCCAGCAGTTACAAGCGGACCGACAACACTGAAGCTTTCTTT,CASSYKRTDNTEAFF,many,-,TRBJ1-1,TRBV6-5
TGTGCCAGCACTTTGGCCGCTGAAGATACGCAGTATTTT,CASTLAAEDTQYF,once,-,TRBJ2-3,TRBV6-1
TGTGCCATCAGTGAGTGGGATCAGCCCCAGCATTTT,CAISEWDQPQHF,-,-,TRBJ1-5,TRBV10-3
TGTGCCAGCAGCCAAGGGGCTTTTGAGCAGTTCTTC,CASSQGAFEQFF,-,-,TRBJ2-1,TRBV14
TGTGCCAGCAGTCCACTGACAGACAAAGAGACCCAGTACTTC,CASSPLTDKETQYF,many,-,TRBJ2-5,TRBV7-9
TGTGCCAGCAGTTACGAGGGATTTAATTCACCCCTCCACTTT,CASSYEGFNSPLHF,many,-,TRBJ1-6,TRBV6-6
TGTGCCACCAGTGACCCCGACAGGGGGCCTTTCAATGAGCAGTTCTTC,CATSDPDRGPFNEQFF,many,TRBD1,TRBJ2-1,TRBV24-1
TGTGCCAGCAGCTCACGAGGATTACCCGCAGTGTCCTACGAGAAGTACTTC,CASSSRGLPAVSYEKYF,-,-,TRBJ2-7,TRBV7-8
TGTGCCAGCAGGAGGGACCCTAACTATGGCTACACCTTC,CASRRDPNYGYTF,few,-,TRBJ1-2,TRBV7-9
TGTGCCAGCAGCTTCCCAGGGAGGGCCACAGATACGCAGTATTTT,CASSFPGRATDTQYF,many,TRBD2,TRBJ2-3,TRBV11-2
TGTGCCAGCAGACTGGGATCCAATGAGCAGTTCTTC,CASRLGSNEQFF,many,-,TRBJ2-1,TRBV28
TGTGCCACCGCTCCGACAGGACGTCAAGAGACCCAGTACTTC,CATAPTGRQETQYF,-,-,TRBJ2-5,TRBV10-3